The 24 T cell receptor beta chains given below trace back to one sample, sequenced in a study of shared clonotypes between healthy human individuals. Using immunoSEQ multiplex PCR, the repertoire was profiled, and TCRdb retains in-frame clones only, with some absent. The data show over a million clones, approximately 96% seen once. The sequencing sample was made of naive CD4+ T cells sorted from blood. As to subset: CD45RA+ positively selected. All receptors derive from a man younger than 40 in good health.

This chain links TRBV18 with TRBJ2-7, with 9 nucleotides matching TRBD2. With 6 bases clipped from V and 3 bases from J, the junction kept 9 bases outside the gene matches. The CDR3 spans 15 residues. Germline CDR1 reads KGHSH; CDR2 reads LQKENI. The CDR3 bases are TGTGCCAGCTCGCTGACTAGCGGAGCTAACTACGAGCAGTACTTC. Its protein product is CASSLTSGANYEQYF.

This clone occurred once. The V gene is TRBV5-6, the J gene TRBJ1-3, with 7 bases aligning to TRBD1. The J segment lost 3 bases and the V segment lost 0 bases, leaving 6 bases of the junction unmatched. CDR1 SGHDT and CDR2 YYEEEE come from the germline V gene. This CDR3 has 16 amino acids. The CDR3 bases are TGTGCCAGCAGCTTGGAACAGGGGAGAGTTGGAAACACCATATATTTT. It yields the protein CASSLEQGRVGNTIYF.

This chain connects TRBV7-9 to TRBJ1-2; 7 nucleotides match TRBD1. V was clipped by 8 bases and J by 3 bases; unmatched bases: 0. The CDR3 spans 11 residues. Germline CDR1 reads SEHNR; CDR2 reads FQNEAQ (reference sequence). The CDR3 loop reads CASGQDYGYTF. In DNA, the CDR3 is TGTGCCAGCGGACAGGACTATGGCTACACCTTC. The full variable domain, completed using reference TRBV7-9 and TRBJ1-2, is DTGVSQNPRHKITKRGQNVTFRCDPISEHNRLYWYRQTLGQGPEFLTYFQNEAQLEKSRLLSDRFSAERPKGSFSTLEIQRTEQGDSAMYLCASGQDYGYTFGSGTRLTVV.

The V gene is TRBV6-6, the J gene TRBJ2-7; 9 nucleotides match TRBD1. The CDR3 covers 15 residues. V was clipped by 5 bases and J by 1 base; unmatched bases: 6. Germline CDR1 reads MNHNY; CDR2 reads SVGAGI (reference sequence). As DNA, the CDR3 is TGTGCCAGCAGTCGTCGGACAGGGGTTTCCTACGAGCAGTACTTC. It specifies CASSRRTGVSYEQYF.

As regards this clone: Within the sample, other DNA sequences also encode this same CDR3. V and J are TRBV7-6 and TRBJ2-3, with 13 bases identical to TRBD2. The germline V gene has CDR1 SGHVS and CDR2 FNYEAQ. This CDR3 is built from 15 residues. The V and J ends lost 5 bases and 4 bases, in that order; junction bases with no gene match: 3. The CDR3 DNA is TGTGCCAGCAGCCTACTAGCGGGAGGGTCAGATACGCAGTATTTT. Protein: CASSLLAGGSDTQYF.

This clone was counted a single time. The rearrangement joins TRBV29-1 to TRBJ2-7, with TRBD2 matching 11 bases. The length of the CDR3 is 14 residues. CDR1 is SQVTM, CDR2 ANQGSEA, per germline. J was trimmed by 6 bases and V by 6 bases; bases with no gene match: 10. The CDR3 is CSVGGLAGSGEQYF. Here the CDR3 DNA reads TGCAGCGTCGGTGGACTAGCGGGCTCGGGCGAGCAGTACTTC.

The chain has TRBV7-2 and TRBJ1-5; 7 bases align to TRBD1. V gave up 1 base and J gave up 6 bases; unmatched junction bases: 6. The CDR3 is made up of 15 amino acids. CDR1 and CDR2 from the germline V gene are SGHTA and FQGNSA. The CDR3 sequence: CASSLGRGQGQPQHF. The CDR3 DNA reads as TGTGCCAGCAGCTTAGGAAGGGGGCAGGGTCAGCCCCAGCATTTT.

The chain combines TRBV19 with TRBJ2-2; D remains ambiguous. The CDR3 length is 13 residues. CDR1 is LNHDA, CDR2 SQIVND, per germline (reference sequence). Trimming cost V 1 base and J 7 bases, with 7 bases left between them. CDR3 nucleotide sequence: TGTGCCAGTAGTATAGTACGTGGCGGGGAGCTGTTTTTT. It is translated as CASSIVRGGELFF.

The chain couples TRBV18 to TRBJ2-5; D call uncertain. The V and J ends lost 3 bases and 3 bases respectively, with 14 bases between them. Per the germline V gene, CDR1 is KGHSH and CDR2 is LQKENI. This CDR3 has 15 residues. The CDR3 DNA follows: TGTGCCAGCTCACCGACTGCGACTGTTGAAGAGACCCAGTACTTC. Translation: CASSPTATVEETQYF.

The chain has TRBV6-5 and TRBJ2-7; 12 bases align to TRBD2. The germline CDR1 and CDR2 sequences are MNHEY and SVGAGI. The CDR3 has 15 residues. Losses at the gene ends were 0 bases for V and 6 bases for J; bases not matched to a gene: 3. The CDR3 region is CASSYSLAGGFEQYF. The CDR3 coding sequence is TGTGCCAGCAGTTACTCACTAGCGGGAGGATTCGAGCAGTACTTC.

This chain uses TRBV11-2 with TRBJ2-2; perhaps D is TRBD1 or TRBD2 (5 bases each). Trimming pared 5 bases from V and 8 bases from J, leaving 18 bases between. The CDR3 totals 15 residues. Germline CDR1 reads SGHAT; CDR2 reads FQNNGV. CDR3 coding DNA: TGTGCCAGCAGCGCGTTAGGGACCCCTAGGGGGGAGCTGTTTTTT. Translating it yields CASSALGTPRGELFF.

The chain employs TRBV28 and TRBJ2-6; 10 bases are a match to TRBD2. With 2 bases clipped from V and 1 base from J, the junction kept 5 bases outside the gene matches. Germline CDR1 reads MDHEN; CDR2 reads SYDVKM. The CDR3 runs to 18 residues. CDR3 loop: CASSLLAGVGSGANVLTF. CDR3 DNA sequence: TGTGCCAGCAGTTTACTAGCGGGAGTAGGTTCTGGGGCCAACGTCCTGACTTTC.

The chain has TRBV28 and TRBJ2-7, with D possibly matching TRBD2 (5 bases). CDR1 is MDHEN and CDR2 is SYDVKM in the germline V gene. The CDR3 totals 15 residues. With 2 bases removed from V and 4 bases from J, the gap between germline ends came to 15 bases. The CDR3 DNA reads as TGTGCCAGCAGTTTAGTCCGAGACTATATTTACGAGCAGTACTTC. Translation: CASSLVRDYIYEQYF.

This clone occurred once. The rearrangement uses TRBV6-1 and TRBJ2-2; D unclear. This CDR3 spans 16 amino acids. With 4 bases removed from V and 0 bases from J, the gap between germline ends came to 12 bases. Per germline, CDR1 MNHNS and CDR2 SASEGT. The chain's CDR3 is CASSAIGPSNTGELFF. In nucleotides, the CDR3 is TGTGCCAGCAGTGCGATCGGACCCTCGAACACCGGGGAGCTGTTTTTT.

The chain is built from TRBV7-9 and TRBJ1-1; possible D gene TRBD1, 6 bases. The CDR3 is 15 amino acids. CDR1 and CDR2 from the germline V gene are SEHNR and FQNEAQ (reference sequence). V shed 5 bases and J shed 5 bases, with 18 bases lying between them. The CDR3 DNA reads TGTGCCAGCAGCCGAAAGGGGGGAGAGGGGACTGAAGCTTTCTTT. Encoded protein: CASSRKGGEGTEAFF. The full variable domain, in which reference TRBV7-9 and TRBJ1-1 provide the parts outside the CDR3, is DTGVSQNPRHKITKRGQNVTFRCDPISEHNRLYWYRQTLGQGPEFLTYFQNEAQLEKSRLLSDRFSAERPKGSFSTLEIQRTEQGDSAMYLCASSRKGGEGTEAFFGQGTRLTVV.

This chain joins TRBV5-1 and TRBJ2-7, with D perhaps TRBD1 or TRBD2 (5 bases each). This CDR3 contains 15 residues. V lost 0 bases to trimming and J lost 5 bases, with 15 bases between them. Germline V lookup: CDR1 SGHRS, CDR2 YFSETQ. The CDR3 DNA sequence: TGCGCCAGCAGCTTGGCCGGGGCGATGGTCGACGAGCAGTACTTC. Translating gives CASSLAGAMVDEQYF.

The chain links TRBV29-1 to TRBJ2-3; no reliable D call. V lost 3 bases and J 0 bases, leaving 7 bases between the germline ends. Germline-derived CDR1 and CDR2 are SQVTM and ANQGSEA. This CDR3 has 13 residues. The CDR3 region is CSVDMGSTDTQYF. The CDR3 DNA follows: TGCAGCGTTGATATGGGTAGCACAGATACGCAGTATTTT.

The rearrangement links TRBV27 to TRBJ1-5; 7 bases fit TRBD1. V gave up 6 bases and J gave up 2 bases; unmatched junction bases: 16. The CDR3 contains 18 residues. The germline V gene has CDR1 MNHEY and CDR2 SMNVEV (reference sequence). The CDR3 sequence is CASRQVGRGLVGNQPQHF. CDR3 in DNA: TGTGCCAGCAGGCAAGTCGGAAGGGGGCTGGTTGGCAATCAGCCCCAGCATTTT.

V gene TRBV10-2 combines with J gene TRBJ2-7; 11 positions agree with TRBD2. V was clipped by 6 bases and J by 2 bases; unmatched bases: 6. Germline CDR1 is WSHSY and CDR2 is SAAADI. The length of the CDR3 is 15 residues. This CDR3 reads CASRLTSGTTYEQYF. In DNA form, the CDR3 reads TGCGCCAGCAGGCTGACTAGCGGGACGACCTACGAGCAGTACTTC.

The V and J genes are TRBV5-4 and TRBJ2-2; tentatively, D is TRBD1 or TRBD2 (6 bases each). CDR1 is SGHNT and CDR2 is YYREEE in the germline V gene (reference sequence). Trimming removed 4 bases at V and 7 bases at J, with 11 bases between. The CDR3 contains 13 residues. The CDR3 spells CASSLQGGGELFF. In DNA form, the CDR3 reads TGTGCCAGCAGCCTACAGGGAGGCGGGGAGCTGTTTTTT. The complete variable domain, with remaining parts taken from reference TRBV5-4 and TRBJ2-2, reads ETGVTQSPTHLIKTRGQQVTLRCSSQSGHNTVSWYQQALGQGPQFIFQYYREEENGRGNFPPRFSGLQFPNYSSELNVNALELDDSALYLCASSLQGGGELFFGEGSRLTVL.

The chain couples TRBV18 to TRBJ2-2, with TRBD1 identical over 8 bases. V shed 8 bases, J shed 4 bases, and the junction held 12 bases outside the gene matches. Germline lookup yields CDR1 KGHSH and CDR2 LQKENI. The CDR3 runs 16 residues. CDR3 DNA sequence: TGTGCCAGCGGACCGTTCGGACAGGGACTCACCGGGGAGCTGTTTTTT. It is translated as CASGPFGQGLTGELFF.

Concerning this clone itself: Distinct nucleotide sequences in the sample also encode this CDR3. This sequence joins TRBV18 and TRBJ2-7, with a possible D match to TRBD1 (5 bases). The CDR3 runs to 14 residues. V lost 3 bases and J lost 2, with 11 bases in between. From germline, CDR1 is KGHSH and CDR2 LQKENI. In nucleotides, the CDR3 is TGTGCCAGCTCACCTCAAGGGGTGGCCTACGAGCAGTACTTC. Protein: CASSPQGVAYEQYF.

The chain recombines TRBV7-9 with TRBJ2-7; D remains ambiguous. Germline V gene data show CDR1 as SEHNR and CDR2 as FQNEAQ (reference sequence). V lost 5 bases and J lost 2, with 13 bases in between. The CDR3 covers 14 residues. The CDR3 reads CASSGRQEPYEQYF. CDR3 DNA sequence: TGTGCCAGCAGCGGTCGGCAGGAGCCCTACGAGCAGTACTTC.

The chain couples TRBV5-1 to TRBJ1-3, with D unclear. The germline gives CDR1 SGHRS, CDR2 YFSETQ. This CDR3 is built from 14 residues. Between the trimmed V and J ends, which lost 4 bases and 3 bases, there was a span of 11 bases. The CDR3 DNA follows: TGCGCCAGCAGCCCCACGGCAGGTGGAAACACCATATATTTT. Encoded protein: CASSPTAGGNTIYF.